These 20 T cell receptor beta chains came from one sample sequenced in a study of blood T cells in healthy people across ages. Alongside a J-beta primer mix, a sample-barcoded 5' primer served in a second PCR lasting roughly 6 to 11 cycles. TCRdb redid the calling of the 5' RACE reads with MiXCR, one entry per CDR3 protein. The table records nearly 800,000 distinct CDR3 sequences, roughly 25% of them present only once. A further study also used this sample, focusing on T cells of mothers and their children.

Input material: blood. The receptors here all came from a boy between 10 and 17 years old in good health.

V and J are TRBV18 and TRBJ2-7; no reliable D call. The germline gives CDR1 KGHSH, CDR2 LQKENI. Trimming pared 3 bases from V and 1 base from J, leaving 10 bases between. The CDR3 length is 14 residues. The chain's CDR3 is CASSPTLESYEQYF. CDR3 bases: TGTGCCAGCTCACCTACCCTCGAATCCTACGAGCAGTACTTC.

The V and J genes are TRBV4-3 and TRBJ2-4, with D hard to call. The CDR3 has 16 residues. V dropped 2 bases and J dropped 0 bases, with 11 bases sitting between them. Germline assignment: CDR1 LGHNA and CDR2 YSLEER. The CDR3 DNA reads as TGCGCCAGCAGCCAATCTTACAACCTAGCCAAAAACATTCAGTACTTC. It yields the protein CASSQSYNLAKNIQYF.

The rearrangement uses TRBV5-6 and TRBJ2-5, with 9 bases that match TRBD2. The J call could be wrong; TRBJ2-1 is a better fit for the DNA end. The CDR3 spans 13 residues. From germline, CDR1 is SGHDT and CDR2 YYEEEE. Here the CDR3 reads CASSPTSGYEQFF. CDR3 DNA sequence: TGTGCCAGCAGCCCGACTAGCGGCTATGAGCAGTTCTTC.

V gene TRBV5-6 combines with J gene TRBJ2-7, with D perhaps given as TRBD1 or TRBD2 (5 bases each). CDR3 length equals 14 residues. The germline CDR1 and CDR2 sequences are SGHDT and YYEEEE. Trimming stripped 0 bases from V and 3 bases from J, with 10 bases between. The CDR3 is CASSLVGTNYEQYF. DNA for the CDR3: TGTGCCAGCAGCTTGGTCGGGACCAACTACGAGCAGTACTTC.

The CDR3 coding sequence is TGCAGTGCGGGGACCCACTCCTCCCAACCCTACAATGAGCAGTTCTTC. Amino acids: CSAGTHSSQPYNEQFF. The rearrangement links TRBV20-1 to TRBJ2-1; D possibly matches TRBD1 or TRBD2 (5 bases each). Trimming took off 6 bases at V and 2 bases at J, with 20 bases between the two ends. Germline CDR1 reads DFQATT; CDR2 reads SNEGSKA (reference sequence). CDR3 length equals 16 residues.

The chain is built from TRBV27 and TRBJ2-1; D gene uncertain. Germline V gene lookup returns CDR1 MNHEY and CDR2 SMNVEV (reference sequence). V lost 4 bases and J lost 7, with 11 bases in between. The CDR3 has 13 amino acids. CDR3 DNA: TGTGCCAGCAGTTCCTCCCCACTAAATGAGCAGTTCTTC. It specifies CASSSSPLNEQFF.

The chain combines TRBV3-1 with TRBJ2-7; 7 nucleotides agree with TRBD1. The CDR3 is 13 residues long. The V gene's germline CDR1 is LGHDT and CDR2 YNNKEL (reference sequence). V gave up 1 base and J gave up 5 bases; unmatched junction bases: 2. The CDR3 sequence is CASSQVGGHEQYF. DNA of the CDR3: TGTGCCAGCAGCCAAGTAGGGGGCCACGAGCAGTACTTC.

The chain employs TRBV11-1 and TRBJ2-1, with 9 bases lining up with TRBD2. The CDR3 spans 16 residues. Germline V gives CDR1 SGHAT, CDR2 FQDESV (reference sequence). V shed 6 bases, J shed 0 bases, and the junction held 6 bases outside the gene matches. The chain's CDR3 is CASRPSGTLSYNEQFF. The CDR3 bases are TGTGCCAGCAGGCCTAGCGGGACCCTCTCCTACAATGAGCAGTTCTTC. Together with reference TRBV11-1 and TRBJ2-1, the CDR3 gives the full variable domain: EAEVAQSPRYKITEKSQAVAFWCDPISGHATLYWYRQILGQGPELLVQFQDESVVDDSQLPKDRFSAERLKGVDSTLKIQPAELGDSAMYLCASRPSGTLSYNEQFFGPGTRLTVL.

V is TRBV12-5 and J is TRBJ1-1, with D maybe TRBD1 (6 bases). The V gene's germline CDR1 is LGHNT and CDR2 FRNRAP. Trimming removed 1 base from V and 9 bases from J, with 9 bases in between. The CDR3 totals 12 residues. CDR3 region: CASGLGTAKAFF. CDR3 nucleotide sequence: TGTGCTAGTGGTTTGGGGACAGCCAAAGCTTTCTTT.

This clonotype was found a few times. The chain couples TRBV20-1 to TRBJ2-5; the D gene is possibly TRBD2 (6 bases). Trimming left V 0 bases short and J 5 bases short, with 13 bases between. Germline loops: CDR1 DFQATT, CDR2 SNEGSKA (reference sequence). The CDR3 has 14 residues. CDR3 amino acids: CSAREAGLGETQYF. DNA of the CDR3: TGCAGTGCTAGAGAGGCGGGATTAGGGGAGACCCAGTACTTC.

The chain employs TRBV4-1 and TRBJ2-1; D remains unclear. CDR3 length: 13 amino acids. Germline CDR1 MGHRA, CDR2 YSYEKL. Deletions cut 4 bases from V and 4 bases from J, with 8 bases between. Written as DNA, the CDR3 is TGCGCCAGCAGCCCCGAGAAATACAATGAGCAGTTCTTC. The encoded protein is CASSPEKYNEQFF.

This clonotype was detected only a few times. J is TRBJ2-5 and V is TRBV11-2; possibly TRBD2 for D (5 bases). There are 14 residues in the CDR3. The germline V gene has CDR1 SGHAT and CDR2 FQNNGV. V lost 0 bases and J 5 bases, leaving 10 bases between the germline ends. DNA for the CDR3: TGTGCCAGCAGCTTAGAACTTCGCGGGGAGACCCAGTACTTC. As protein: CASSLELRGETQYF.

With regard to this clonotype: Relative to the germline gene, one junction end is altered; a read error may explain this. V and J are TRBV6-2 or TRBV6-3 and TRBJ2-1; 9 nucleotides line up with TRBD1. CDR1 and CDR2 from the germline V gene are MNHEY and SVGEGT. The CDR3 covers 12 residues. In DNA form, the CDR3 reads TGTGCCAGCAGTTACTCCGACAGGGGGAAGTACTTC. This translates into CASSYSDRGKYF.

The sample holds one count of this clonotype. The chain links TRBV4-1 to TRBJ2-7; 9 nucleotides match TRBD2. The CDR3 covers 16 residues. Germline CDR1 reads MGHRA; CDR2 reads YSYEKL. The ends lost 4 bases at V and 0 bases at J; junction bases unmatched: 7. As DNA, the CDR3 is TGCGCCAGCAGCCTTATGCCTAGCGGGGACTCCTACGAGCAGTACTTC. Encoded protein: CASSLMPSGDSYEQYF.

This clonotype turned up a few times. The chain combines TRBV20-1 with TRBJ1-3; TRBD1 is a possible D gene (6 bases). Trimming took 2 bases from V and 2 from J, leaving 7 bases between them. The CDR3 runs 13 residues. The germline V gene encodes CDR1 DFQATT and CDR2 SNEGSKA (reference sequence). Here the CDR3 DNA reads TGCAGTGCTAGATCAGGGGCTGGAAACACCATATATTTT. It specifies CSARSGAGNTIYF.

V usage is TRBV20-1 and J usage is TRBJ1-1; 8 nucleotides line up with TRBD1. Looked up from germline, CDR1 is DFQATT and CDR2 is SNEGSKA (reference sequence). V dropped 4 bases and J dropped 0; count of bases not matched to a gene: 7. The CDR3 length is 15 residues. CDR3 bases: TGCAGTGCTACTGGGACAGGAGGCCTGAACACTGAAGCTTTCTTT. The encoded protein is CSATGTGGLNTEAFF.

The chain is built from TRBV29-1 and TRBJ2-1; 7 bases align to TRBD2. The CDR3 is 15 residues long. The V and J ends lost 5 bases and 5 bases, in that order; junction bases with no gene match: 12. The germline V gene has CDR1 SQVTM and CDR2 ANQGSEA. CDR3 residues: CSVPNSGIENNEQFF. The CDR3, as DNA: TGCAGCGTTCCCAACAGCGGGATTGAAAACAATGAGCAGTTCTTC.

The rearrangement joins TRBV4-3 to TRBJ1-2; D ambiguous. V was shortened by 3 bases and J by 3 bases, with 14 bases between the two germline ends. This CDR3 has 15 amino acids. Germline CDR1 is LGHNA and CDR2 is YSLEER. CDR3 coding DNA: TGCGCCAGCAGCCAGGATCGTAGTAGTGACTATGGCTACACCTTC. Encoded protein: CASSQDRSSDYGYTF.

This clonotype has ten or more counts. The genes are TRBV4-3 and TRBJ1-4; 10 positions match TRBD1. The V gene's germline CDR1 is LGHNA and CDR2 YSLEER. The CDR3 extends over 16 amino acids. Losses at the gene ends were 1 base for V and 6 bases for J; bases not matched to a gene: 5. DNA for the CDR3: TGCGCCAGCAGCCAAGGGTCCGGGACAGGGGATGAAAAACTGTTTTTT. The encoded protein is CASSQGSGTGDEKLFF.

The CDR3 region has the DNA TGCAGCGTAAGGACAGGGTCCTACGAGCAGTACTTC. It encodes CSVRTGSYEQYF. The rearrangement joins TRBV29-1 to TRBJ2-7, with 8 bases matching TRBD1. The germline V gene has CDR1 SQVTM and CDR2 ANQGSEA. V lost 6 bases to trimming and J lost 1 base; unmatched junction nucleotides: 2. The CDR3 spans 12 residues.